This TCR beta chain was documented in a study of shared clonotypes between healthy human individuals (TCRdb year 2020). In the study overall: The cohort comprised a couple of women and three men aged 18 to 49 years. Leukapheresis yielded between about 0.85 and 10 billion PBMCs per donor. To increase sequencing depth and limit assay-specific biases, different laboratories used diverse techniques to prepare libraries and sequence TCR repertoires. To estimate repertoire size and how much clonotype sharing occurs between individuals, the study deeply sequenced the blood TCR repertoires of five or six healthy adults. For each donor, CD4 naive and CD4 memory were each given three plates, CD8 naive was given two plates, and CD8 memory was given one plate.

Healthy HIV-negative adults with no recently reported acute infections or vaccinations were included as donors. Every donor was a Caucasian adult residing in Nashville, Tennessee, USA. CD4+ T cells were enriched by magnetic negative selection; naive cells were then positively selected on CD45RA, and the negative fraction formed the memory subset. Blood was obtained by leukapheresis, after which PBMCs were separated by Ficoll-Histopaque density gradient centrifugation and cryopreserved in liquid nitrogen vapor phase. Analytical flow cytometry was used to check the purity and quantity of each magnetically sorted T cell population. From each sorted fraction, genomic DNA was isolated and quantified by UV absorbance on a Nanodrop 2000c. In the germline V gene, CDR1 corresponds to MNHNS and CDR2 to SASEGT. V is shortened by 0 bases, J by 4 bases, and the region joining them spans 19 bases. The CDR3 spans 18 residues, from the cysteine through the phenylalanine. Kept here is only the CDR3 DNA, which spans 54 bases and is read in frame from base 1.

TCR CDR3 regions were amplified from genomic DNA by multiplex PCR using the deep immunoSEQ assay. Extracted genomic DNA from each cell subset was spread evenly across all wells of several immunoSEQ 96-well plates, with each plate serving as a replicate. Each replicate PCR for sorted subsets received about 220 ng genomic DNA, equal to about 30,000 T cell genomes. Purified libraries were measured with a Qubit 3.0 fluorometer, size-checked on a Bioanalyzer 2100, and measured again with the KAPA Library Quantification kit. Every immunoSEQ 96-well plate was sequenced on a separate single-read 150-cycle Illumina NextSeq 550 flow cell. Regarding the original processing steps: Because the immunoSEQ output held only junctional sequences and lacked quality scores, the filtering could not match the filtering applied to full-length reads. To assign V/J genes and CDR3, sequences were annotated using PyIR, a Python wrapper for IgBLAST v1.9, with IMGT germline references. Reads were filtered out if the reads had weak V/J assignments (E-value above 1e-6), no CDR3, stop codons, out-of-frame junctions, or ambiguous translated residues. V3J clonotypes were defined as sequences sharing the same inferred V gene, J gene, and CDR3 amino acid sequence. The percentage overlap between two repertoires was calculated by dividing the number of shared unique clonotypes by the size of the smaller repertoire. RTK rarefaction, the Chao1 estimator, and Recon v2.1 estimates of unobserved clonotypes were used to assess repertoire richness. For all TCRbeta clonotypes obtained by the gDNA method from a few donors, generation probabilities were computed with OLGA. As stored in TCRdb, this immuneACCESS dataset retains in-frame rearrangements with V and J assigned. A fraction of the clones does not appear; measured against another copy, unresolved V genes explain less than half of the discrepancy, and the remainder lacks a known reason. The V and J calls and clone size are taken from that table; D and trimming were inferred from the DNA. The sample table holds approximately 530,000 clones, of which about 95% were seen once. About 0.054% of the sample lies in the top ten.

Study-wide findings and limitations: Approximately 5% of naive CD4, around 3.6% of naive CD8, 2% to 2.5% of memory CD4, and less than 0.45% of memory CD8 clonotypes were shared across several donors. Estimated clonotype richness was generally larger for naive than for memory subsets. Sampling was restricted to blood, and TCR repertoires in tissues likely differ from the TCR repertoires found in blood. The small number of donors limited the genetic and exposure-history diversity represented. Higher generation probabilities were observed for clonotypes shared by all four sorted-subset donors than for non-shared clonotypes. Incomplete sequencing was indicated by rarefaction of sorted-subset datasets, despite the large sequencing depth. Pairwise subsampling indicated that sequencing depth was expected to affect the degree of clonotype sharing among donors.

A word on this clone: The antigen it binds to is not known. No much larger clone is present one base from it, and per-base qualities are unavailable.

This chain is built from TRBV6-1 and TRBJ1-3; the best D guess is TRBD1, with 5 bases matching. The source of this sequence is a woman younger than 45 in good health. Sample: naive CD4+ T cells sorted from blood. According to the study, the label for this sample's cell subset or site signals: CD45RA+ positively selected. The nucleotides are TGTGCCAGCAGTGAAGCGCTTCGCAGGGACCTTCAAGGAAACACCATATATTTT. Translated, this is CASSEALRRDLQGNTIYF.